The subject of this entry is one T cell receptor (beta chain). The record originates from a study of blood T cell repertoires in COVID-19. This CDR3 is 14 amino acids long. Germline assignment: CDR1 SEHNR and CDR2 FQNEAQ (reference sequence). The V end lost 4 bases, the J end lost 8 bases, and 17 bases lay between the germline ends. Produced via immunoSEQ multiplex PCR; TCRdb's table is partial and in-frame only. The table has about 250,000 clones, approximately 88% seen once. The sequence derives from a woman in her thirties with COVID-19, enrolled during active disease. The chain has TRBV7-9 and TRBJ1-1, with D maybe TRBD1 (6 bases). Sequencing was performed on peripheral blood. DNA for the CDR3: TGTGCCAGCAGCTCACAACAGGGCTCCCACGAAGCTTTCTTT. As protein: CASSSQQGSHEAFF.